These T cell receptor beta chains were read from a single sample in a study of blood T cell repertoires in COVID-19. Measured with immunoSEQ multiplex PCR; TCRdb has only the in-frame clones, and not every one. This table has just under 350,000 clones, around 88% appearing once. The sample taken for sequencing was peripheral blood. The receptors originated from a man aged 30 to 39 with active or convalescent COVID-19. CDR3s include the opening cysteine and the closing phenylalanine or tryptophan. D genes are given only for firm matches.

J gene,D gene,V gene,CDR3 protein
TRBJ1-5,TRBD1,TRBV27,CASSSGGQPQHF
TRBJ2-5,TRBD2,TRBV4-3,CASSQDDGLAEETQYF
TRBJ1-1,.,TRBV6-1,CASSETLGRVGRRAEAFF
TRBJ1-6,TRBD1,TRBV6-1,CASSEEGQGSSYNSPLHF
TRBJ2-1,.,TRBV5-6,CASSLGPQNEQFF
TRBJ1-2,TRBD1,TRBV10-3,CAISDADRGLDGYTF
TRBJ1-1,TRBD1,TRBV4-3,CASSQDSGQGATEAFF
TRBJ2-2,TRBD1,TRBV24-1,CATSETDRAPGTGELFF
TRBJ2-1,TRBD1,TRBV4-1,CASSQVRTGWGLNEQFF
TRBJ2-1,.,TRBV28,CASSLKSYEQFF
TRBJ2-1,TRBD2,TRBV2,CASSLGGGVNEQFF
TRBJ2-7,.,TRBV15,CATSSEGLRWQYF
TRBJ1-1,.,TRBV6-2/TRBV6-3,CASSYPALATEAFF
TRBJ2-1,TRBD1,TRBV7-9,CASDAGGEQFF
TRBJ1-6,TRBD1,TRBV19,CATGQGRNSPLHF
TRBJ2-3,.,TRBV7-2,CASSLGRLDTQYF
TRBJ2-3,TRBD2,TRBV9,CASSVGEGLHTDTQYF
TRBJ1-1,.,TRBV7-9,CASSIRTVGAFF
TRBJ1-1,.,TRBV12-3/TRBV12-4,CASSADRVVGAFF
TRBJ1-1,.,TRBV27,CASSLGQGRENTEAFF
TRBJ1-2,.,TRBV19,CASSIRVTGYYGYTF
TRBJ2-7,.,TRBV19,CASSNPGPYEQYF
TRBJ1-6,.,TRBV6-5,CASSYARHNSPLHF
TRBJ2-7,TRBD1,TRBV6-5,CASSRDRVYEQYF
TRBJ1-2,.,TRBV7-2,CASSLQENYGYTF
TRBJ2-3,TRBD2,TRBV4-2,CASSQDASGWSTDTQYF
TRBJ2-1,.,TRBV30,CAWNRVGRGEQFF
TRBJ2-7,TRBD2,TRBV18,CASSLRLAAVYEQYF
TRBJ2-7,.,TRBV25-1,CASSEIEGTYEQYF
TRBJ2-3,TRBD1,TRBV29-1,CSVRDRSTTDTQYF
TRBJ2-1,TRBD2,TRBV6-5,CAAAPAGGGNEQFF
TRBJ2-7,TRBD1,TRBV6-5,CASRDRVYEQYF
TRBJ2-3,TRBD2,TRBV28,CASSAVVGGPGDTQYF
TRBJ2-5,TRBD1,TRBV29-1,CSAAQGASKTQYF
TRBJ2-3,TRBD2,TRBV2,CASTRLAGGSTDTQYF
TRBJ1-2,TRBD1,TRBV27,CASRRQGVYGYTF
TRBJ1-1,.,TRBV4-3,CASSQAVFTEAFF
TRBJ1-4,.,TRBV7-6,CASSLAAGPNEKLFF
TRBJ2-1,TRBD2,TRBV5-1,CASSPTGGPHNEQFF
TRBJ1-5,.,TRBV2,CASSPRDTSNQPQHF
TRBJ2-6,.,TRBV21-1,CASSKRGSGANVLTF
TRBJ2-7,TRBD1,TRBV28,CASSQGDSYEQYF
TRBJ1-2,.,TRBV6-1,CASSEVADYGYTF
TRBJ1-6,.,TRBV6-5,CASSRGPNSPLHF
TRBJ2-7,.,TRBV3-1/TRBV3-2,CASSQVPTTEQYF
TRBJ1-1,.,TRBV28,CASSLGGGLVSEAFF
TRBJ1-2,TRBD1,TRBV5-4,CASSTPGQGNGYTF
TRBJ2-2,TRBD2,TRBV4-1,CASSQKGLADRHGELFF
TRBJ2-5,TRBD2,TRBV9,CASSVGGLAGQETQYF
TRBJ1-1,TRBD1,TRBV30,CAWGDSSYSEAFF
TRBJ2-5,TRBD1,TRBV6-6,CASSSRQGWMETQYF
TRBJ2-3,.,TRBV11-3,CASSGGTNTQYF
TRBJ2-2,TRBD2,TRBV29-1,CSVRVAGTGELFF
TRBJ1-5,.,TRBV6-5,CASRKVGQGQPQHF
TRBJ1-2,.,TRBV4-3,CASSPQARRRAGYTF